One and the same sample provided the 25 T cell receptor beta chains below, sequenced in a study of molecular identifiers for immune sequencing clone quantification. TCRdb processed the PCR reads anew with MiXCR; each CDR3 protein has one entry. This table has around 480,000 distinct CDR3 sequences, over 20% appearing once. The sample taken for sequencing was naive CD8+ T cells from blood, with Jurkat cell RNA spiked in. Subset specified: FACS-sorted CD8+CD4-CCR7+CD45RA+ naive T cells. Source of these receptors: a human donor in good health. Some libraries in this study had Jurkat cell RNA spiked in.

This clonotype was observed a handful of times. The chain is built from TRBV2 and TRBJ2-7, with D tentatively TRBD2 (5 bases). The CDR3 loop spans 14 amino acids. The V gene's germline CDR1 is SNHLY and CDR2 FYNNEI. V was pared by 6 bases and J by 3 bases, with 15 bases between. Written as DNA, the CDR3 is TGTGCCAGCAGCGGGAAAAGCACCTTCTACGAGCAGTACTTC. Its translation is CASSGKSTFYEQYF.

The table lists this clonotype with many counts. The chain carries TRBV27 and TRBJ2-6, with D perhaps TRBD1 or TRBD2 (5 bases each). CDR3 size: 18 residues. Deletions cut 5 bases from V and 0 bases from J, with 17 bases between. Germline-derived CDR1 and CDR2 are MNHEY and SMNVEV (reference sequence). This CDR3 reads CASSKMGRTPSGANVLTF. The CDR3 DNA sequence: TGTGCCAGCAGTAAAATGGGACGGACTCCCTCTGGGGCCAACGTCCTGACTTTC.

This clonotype was counted many times. The chain links TRBV20-1 to TRBJ2-7; D possibly corresponds to TRBD1 (6 bases). The germline V gene has CDR1 DFQATT and CDR2 SNEGSKA (reference sequence). The V end lost 3 bases, the J end lost 2 bases, and 11 bases lay between the germline ends. This CDR3 region has 13 residues. CDR3: CSARNRDAYEQYF. The CDR3 bases are TGCAGTGCTAGGAACAGGGATGCCTACGAGCAGTACTTC.

As for this clonotype: A read error may explain this, as a much larger clone is one base away. V gene TRBV6-2 or TRBV6-3 combines with J gene TRBJ2-5, with 8 bases aligning to TRBD1. Germline V gene data show CDR1 as MNHEY and CDR2 as SVGEGT. This CDR3 has 15 amino acids. CDR3 in amino acids: CAGSYSTGDVETQYF. CDR3 nucleotide sequence: TGTGCCGGCAGTTACTCGACAGGGGATGTGGAGACCCAGTACTTC.

In this sample, this clonotype turned up a few times. The rearrangement joins TRBV3-2 to TRBJ2-4; the table gives TRBD1 as D, unverified against the DNA. TRBV3-2 is a pseudogene locus. The CDR3 consists of 18 residues. CDR3 amino acids: CASSQGATGKGAKNIQYF. Here the CDR3 DNA reads TGTGCCAGCAGCCAAGGGGCTACAGGGAAAGGGGCCAAAAACATTCAGTACTTC.

The V call is TRBV20-1, the J call TRBJ1-1; TRBD1 matches at 8 bases. The V segment lost 1 base and the J segment 7 bases; nucleotides outside the gene matches: 11. CDR1 and CDR2 (germline): DFQATT, SNEGSKA (reference sequence). The CDR3 has 15 amino acids. CDR3 sequence reads: CSARVPQGARVEAFF. CDR3 sequence (DNA): TGCAGTGCTAGAGTACCCCAGGGGGCGCGTGTTGAAGCTTTCTTT.

The chain combines TRBV11-3 with TRBJ2-1; weak D call: TRBD2 (5 bases). Trimming left V 7 bases short and J 8 bases short, with 18 bases between. CDR3 length: 14 residues. Germline CDR1 is SGHNT and CDR2 is YENEEA. CDR3 loop: CASNRGGPADEQFF. Here the CDR3 DNA reads TGTGCCAGCAACCGGGGTGGCCCCGCCGATGAGCAGTTCTTC.

At least ten counts were recorded for this clonotype. The CDR3 reads CASSERTGHTGELFF. CDR3 bases: TGTGCCAGCAGCGAGAGGACAGGGCACACCGGGGAGCTGTTTTTT. The chain recombines TRBV9 with TRBJ2-2; 8 positions agree with TRBD1. The CDR3 sequence is 15 residues long. The germline V gene encodes CDR1 SGDLS and CDR2 YYNGEE. J was trimmed by 3 bases and V by 3 bases; bases with no gene match: 4.

In its sample, this clonotype was seen many times. The chain employs TRBV5-4 and TRBJ1-5, with no clear D. The germline CDR1 and CDR2 sequences are SGHNT and YYREEE (reference sequence). The CDR3 has 17 amino acids. The V gene lost 3 bases and the J gene lost 4 bases, with 20 bases spanning the gap. The CDR3 DNA sequence: TGTGCCAGCAGCTCCCTCGTCGGGCCCGAAGGGAATCAGCCCCAGCATTTT. Encoded protein: CASSSLVGPEGNQPQHF.

The chain combines TRBV4-3 with TRBJ1-1; D is ambiguous. Germline CDR1 and CDR2: LGHNA and YSLEER. The CDR3 contains 13 residues. V lost 6 bases, J lost 1 base, and 9 bases lay in between. CDR3 in DNA: TGCGCCAGCAGTTCGCCAGAGAACACTGAAGCTTTCTTT. As protein: CASSSPENTEAFF.

Comment on this clonotype: The missing conserved phenylalanine or tryptophan at the end of this CDR3 makes a read error likely. The chain links TRBV7-6 to TRBJ2-1; D possibly uses TRBD1 or TRBD2 (6 bases each). Trimming removed 0 bases at V and 8 bases at J, with 14 bases between. The CDR3 covers 15 residues. In germline, CDR1 is SGHVS, CDR2 FNYEAQ. The CDR3 DNA reads TGTGCCAGCAGCTTAGCGGGGGGCGGAGGGGATGAGCAGTTCATC. This sequence encodes CASSLAGGGGDEQFI.

This clonotype was seen many times. The rearrangement joins TRBV29-1 to TRBJ2-7; TRBD1 matches 9 bases. V shed 6 bases and J 3 bases; nucleotides not matched to a gene: 3. Germline V lookup: CDR1 SQVTM, CDR2 ANQGSEA. The CDR3 loop spans 12 amino acids. CDR3: CSVAGQGYEQYF. The CDR3 region has the DNA TGCAGCGTGGCGGGACAGGGCTACGAGCAGTACTTC.

This clonotype was counted many times. J is TRBJ2-6 and V is TRBV9; tentative D call: TRBD2 (6 bases). There are 15 residues in the CDR3. In germline, CDR1 is SGDLS, CDR2 YYNGEE. Between the trimmed V and J ends, which lost 0 bases and 7 bases, there was a span of 11 bases. CDR3 loop: CASSVAGGGANVLTF. DNA for the CDR3: TGTGCCAGCAGCGTAGCCGGGGGTGGTGCCAACGTCCTGACTTTC.

Of note for this clonotype: A much larger clone differs from this one at a single base, so this may be a read error. The chain joins TRBV11-2 to TRBJ2-3; TRBD1 is a possible D gene (6 bases). The germline gives CDR1 SGHAT, CDR2 FQNNGV. This CDR3 spans 15 amino acids. The CDR3 reads CAGSFGRGSTDTQYF. The CDR3 nucleotides are TGTGCCGGCAGCTTTGGCAGGGGAAGCACAGATACGCAGTATTTT.

In this sample, this clonotype turned up many times. V gene TRBV6-2 or TRBV6-3 combines with J gene TRBJ2-3; 8 bases are a match to TRBD2. The V and J ends lost 7 bases and 6 bases, in that order; junction bases with no gene match: 15. The germline V gene encodes CDR1 MNHEY and CDR2 SVGEGT. The CDR3 consists of 16 residues. In DNA form, the CDR3 reads TGTGCCAGCACCCAACCCCCCGGGACTAGGAGGGATACGCAGTATTTT. Encoded protein: CASTQPPGTRRDTQYF.

For this clonotype: With a much larger clone just one base away, this may be a read error. V is TRBV12-3 or TRBV12-4 and J is TRBJ2-2; D tentatively reads TRBD1 or TRBD2 (5 bases each). This CDR3 spans 15 amino acids. As DNA, the CDR3 is TGTGCCAGCAGTTTAGATGGGGCGAACACCGGGGAGCCGTTTTTT. This encodes CASSLDGANTGEPFF.

This chain joins TRBV7-9 and TRBJ2-7, with TRBD1 matching 11 bases. Germline lookup yields CDR1 SEHNR and CDR2 FQNEAQ (reference sequence). V shed 5 bases and J 3 bases; nucleotides not matched to a gene: 6. The CDR3 is made up of 15 amino acids. The CDR3 here is CASSPPGQGVYEQYF. CDR3 in DNA: TGTGCCAGCAGCCCGCCGGGACAGGGGGTCTACGAGCAGTACTTC. Drawing the rest from reference TRBV7-9 and TRBJ2-7, the complete variable domain is DTGVSQNPRHKITKRGQNVTFRCDPISEHNRLYWYRQTLGQGPEFLTYFQNEAQLEKSRLLSDRFSAERPKGSFSTLEIQRTEQGDSAMYLCASSPPGQGVYEQYFGPGTRLTVT.

Turning to this clonotype: A read error is likely, as this CDR3 ends without the conserved phenylalanine or tryptophan. DNA of the CDR3: TGTGCCAGCAGCAGAATCTTTGGGGGGGAGGCCACAGATACACAGTATCTT. Its translation is CASSRIFGGEATDTQYL. V is TRBV6-4 and J is TRBJ2-3; 7 bases map to TRBD2. This CDR3 region has 17 residues. CDR1 MRHNA and CDR2 SNTAGT come from the germline V gene.

The chain links TRBV6-5 to TRBJ1-5; 9 bases line up with TRBD1. The CDR3 length is 16 residues. V lost 5 bases to trimming and J lost 0 bases; unmatched junction nucleotides: 5. Germline loops: CDR1 MNHEY, CDR2 SVGAGI. In nucleotides, the CDR3 is TGTGCCAGCAGTCCGACAGGGGGTGTTAGCAATCAGCCCCAGCATTTT. Residues: CASSPTGGVSNQPQHF.

This clonotype has a handful of counts. The rearrangement uses TRBV12-3 or TRBV12-4 and TRBJ1-2, with TRBD1 matching over 9 bases. The CDR3 covers 20 residues. The ends lost 6 bases at V and 4 bases at J; junction bases unmatched: 24. The CDR3 sequence: CASRPLPAGTGHQTRYGYTF. The CDR3 DNA reads TGTGCCAGCAGGCCGTTACCCGCCGGGACAGGGCACCAAACTCGCTATGGCTACACCTTC.

This clonotype has more than one count but fewer than ten. The DNA for the CDR3 is TGTGCCAGCAGCCCTCCTGTCGGGGGTCCTTACGAGCAGTACTTC. Translation gives CASSPPVGGPYEQYF. This rearrangement joins TRBV7-9 to TRBJ2-7; weak D call: TRBD2 (6 bases). Trimming removed 5 bases from V and 4 bases from J, with 18 bases in between. Per germline, CDR1 SEHNR and CDR2 FQNEAQ (reference sequence). The CDR3 is 15 residues long. Complete variable domain (other parts from reference TRBV7-9 and TRBJ2-7): DTGVSQNPRHKITKRGQNVTFRCDPISEHNRLYWYRQTLGQGPEFLTYFQNEAQLEKSRLLSDRFSAERPKGSFSTLEIQRTEQGDSAMYLCASSPPVGGPYEQYFGPGTRLTVT.

This clonotype was recorded many times. The rearrangement joins TRBV4-1 to TRBJ2-7; possible D gene TRBD1, 5 bases. Deletions cut 1 base from V and 0 bases from J, with 13 bases between. Germline CDR1 reads MGHRA; CDR2 reads YSYEKL. The CDR3 has 16 amino acids. Here the CDR3 DNA reads TGCGCCAGCAGCCAAGCCCAACAGGTGAGCTCCTACGAGCAGTACTTC. The encoded protein is CASSQAQQVSSYEQYF.

The chain recombines TRBV4-3 with TRBJ1-5; 9 bases are shared with TRBD1. Germline V gene sequence: CDR1 LGHNA, CDR2 YSLEER. J was trimmed by 2 bases and V by 0 bases; bases with no gene match: 14. The CDR3 has 20 amino acids. The CDR3 protein is CASSQDYVGQGIFGNQPQHF. In DNA form, the CDR3 reads TGCGCCAGCAGCCAAGATTACGTCGGACAGGGGATATTTGGCAATCAGCCCCAGCATTTT.

This chain joins TRBV27 and TRBJ2-7, with D perhaps being TRBD1 or TRBD2 (5 bases each). There are 11 residues in the CDR3. V lost 8 bases and J 6 bases, leaving 11 bases between the germline ends. Germline loops: CDR1 MNHEY, CDR2 SMNVEV (reference sequence). Here the CDR3 DNA reads TGTGCCAGCCTCTCCGGGGCCGAGCAGTACTTC. As protein: CASLSGAEQYF.

This clonotype was seen a handful of times. This CDR3 is CASSLDFGRRNLGQYF. Here the CDR3 DNA reads TGTGCCAGCAGCTTAGATTTCGGCAGGCGGAACCTGGGGCAGTACTTC. V gene TRBV11-3 combines with J gene TRBJ2-7; D remains unclear. The CDR3 length is 16 residues. Per germline, CDR1 SGHNT and CDR2 YENEEA. The germline V and J ends were trimmed by 0 bases and 9 bases, with 21 bases remaining between them.